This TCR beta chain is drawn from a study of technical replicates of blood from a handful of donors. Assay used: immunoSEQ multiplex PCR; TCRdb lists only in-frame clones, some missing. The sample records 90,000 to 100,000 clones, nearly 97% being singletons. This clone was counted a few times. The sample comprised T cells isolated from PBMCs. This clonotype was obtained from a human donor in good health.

CDR3 nucleotides: TGTGCCTGGAGTGTGGGGACAGGGATGAACACTGAAGCTTTCTTT. It codes for CAWSVGTGMNTEAFF. This chain uses TRBV30 with TRBJ1-1; 9 nucleotides align to TRBD1. Germline values: CDR1 GTSNPN, CDR2 SVGIG (reference sequence). V dropped 0 bases and J dropped 0; count of bases not matched to a gene: 2. The CDR3 loop spans 15 amino acids.